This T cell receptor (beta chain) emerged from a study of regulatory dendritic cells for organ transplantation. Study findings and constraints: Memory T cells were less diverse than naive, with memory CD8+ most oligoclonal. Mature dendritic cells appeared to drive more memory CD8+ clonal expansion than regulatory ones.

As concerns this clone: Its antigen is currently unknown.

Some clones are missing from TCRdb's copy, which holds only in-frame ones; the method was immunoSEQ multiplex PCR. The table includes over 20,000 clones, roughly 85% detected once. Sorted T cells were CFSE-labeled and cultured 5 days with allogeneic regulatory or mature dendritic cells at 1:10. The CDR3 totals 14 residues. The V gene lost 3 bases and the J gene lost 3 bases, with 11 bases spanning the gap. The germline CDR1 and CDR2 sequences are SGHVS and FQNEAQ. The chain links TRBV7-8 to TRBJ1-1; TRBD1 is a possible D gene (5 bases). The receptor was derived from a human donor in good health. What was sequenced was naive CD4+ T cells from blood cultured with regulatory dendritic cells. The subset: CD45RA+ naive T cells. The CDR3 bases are TGTGCCAGCAGCTTCAGGGAGGTAGACACTGAAGCTTTCTTT. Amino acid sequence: CASSFREVDTEAFF.